This TCR beta chain emerged from a study of T-cell memory formation after mild COVID-19. This CDR3 has 14 amino acids. The V gene lost 5 bases and the J gene lost 0 bases, with 9 bases spanning the gap. CDR1 MNHEY and CDR2 SMNVEV come from the germline V gene (reference sequence). TCRdb re-analysed the 5' RACE reads in MiXCR, keeping a single row per CDR3 protein. The sample records roughly 610,000 distinct CDR3 sequences, around 16% being singletons. This clonotype was counted only a few times. Its antigen remains unknown. Study-level results: Nothing showed for sure that second-wave clones peaking on day 37 were SARS-CoV-2 specific. CD4+ clones that contracted lay mainly in CM and EM; CD8+ ones lay in EMRA.

The specimen was PBMCs or a T cell subset sorted from them (not recorded which). The rearrangement links TRBV27 to TRBJ2-3; either TRBD1 or TRBD2 may fit D (6 bases each). The sequence derives from an adult woman who had mild COVID-19 (a few samples of this study predate the infection). Cell type and time point are not known. The CDR3 here is CASSRGDSTDTQYF. The CDR3, as DNA: TGTGCCAGCAGTAGGGGGGACAGCACAGATACGCAGTATTTT.